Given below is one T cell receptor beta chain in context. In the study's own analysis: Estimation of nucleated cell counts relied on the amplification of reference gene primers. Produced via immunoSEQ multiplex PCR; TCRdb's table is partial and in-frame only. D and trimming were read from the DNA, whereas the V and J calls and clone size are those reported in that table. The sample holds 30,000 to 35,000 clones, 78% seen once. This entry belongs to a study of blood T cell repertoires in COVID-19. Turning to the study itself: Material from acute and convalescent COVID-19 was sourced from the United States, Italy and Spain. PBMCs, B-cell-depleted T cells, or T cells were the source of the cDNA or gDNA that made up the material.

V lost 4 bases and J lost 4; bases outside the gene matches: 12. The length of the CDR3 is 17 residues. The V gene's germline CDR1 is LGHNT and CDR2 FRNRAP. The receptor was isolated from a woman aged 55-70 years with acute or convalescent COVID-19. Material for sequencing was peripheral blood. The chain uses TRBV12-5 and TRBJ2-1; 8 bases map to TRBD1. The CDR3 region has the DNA TGTGCTAGTGGTTCAAATACCGGGACAGGTTTATACAATGAGCAGTTCTTC. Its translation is CASGSNTGTGLYNEQFF.